This entry concerns a single T cell receptor beta chain. As yet, its antigen is unknown. Germline loops: CDR1 SGHNT, CDR2 YYREEE (reference sequence). With 4 bases removed from V and 0 bases from J, the gap between germline ends came to 11 bases. CDR3 length: 14 amino acids. A CD45RA-negative memory subset and a CD45RA+ naive subset were separated from the CD4+ cells. This record comes from a study of shared clonotypes between healthy human individuals. Study-wide context: Sampling drew on donors who were a couple of women and a few men aged 18 to 49.

Whole-study findings and limits: Few donors restricted represented genetic and exposure-history diversity.

The protocol was immunoSEQ multiplex PCR, while the TCRdb copy is restricted to in-frame clones and leaves out a portion. The data hold about 680,000 clones, with 55% to 75% observed a single time. This clonotype originated in a woman aged 25 to 45 in good health. Sequencing input: memory CD4+ T cells sorted from blood. The sample's subset: CD45RA-negative fraction. This chain joins TRBV5-4 and TRBJ2-7, with D possibly called TRBD1 or TRBD2 (5 bases each). The CDR3 DNA reads as TGTGCCAGCAGCCGAGGGGACGGCTCCTACGAGCAGTACTTC. This sequence encodes CASSRGDGSYEQYF.